This entry lists 26 T cell receptor beta chains sequenced from one sample in a study of cytomegalovirus exposure and HLA in healthy donors. Sequencing was performed with immunoSEQ multiplex PCR; in TCRdb, only in-frame clones are kept and a portion is missing. The sample holds some 50,000 clones, 94% seen once. The material sequenced was PBMCs. These receptors came from a woman in her late teens or twenties in good health and CMV-seropositive.

V usage is TRBV2 and J usage is TRBJ1-5; weak D call: TRBD1 (6 bases). V lost 5 bases, J lost 7 bases, and 9 bases lay in between. Germline loops: CDR1 SNHLY, CDR2 FYNNEI. There are 12 residues in the CDR3. The CDR3 spells CASSPQGQPQHF. CDR3 DNA: TGTGCCAGCAGTCCACAGGGACAGCCCCAGCATTTT.

This chain connects TRBV2 to TRBJ2-1; tentatively, D is TRBD1 (5 bases). V was cut by 6 bases and J by 8 bases, with 14 bases left in between. This CDR3 is 13 amino acids long. CDR1 SNHLY and CDR2 FYNNEI come from the germline V gene. The CDR3: CASRPDWGHEQFF. For the CDR3, the DNA is TGTGCCAGCAGGCCCGACTGGGGCCATGAGCAGTTCTTC. Based on the CDR3 plus reference TRBV2 and TRBJ2-1, the full variable domain is EPEVTQTPSHQVTQMGQEVILRCVPISNHLYFYWYRQILGQKVEFLVSFYNNEISEKSEIFDDQFSVERPDGSNFTLKIRSTKLEDSAMYFCASRPDWGHEQFFGPGTRLTVL.

Note on this clone: An end of the junction differs from the germline gene, which may be a read error. CDR3 loop: CASGLGEGNTGELFF. Written as DNA, the CDR3 is TGCGCCAGCGGCTTGGGAGAGGGGAACACCGGGGAGCTGTTTTTT. The chain combines TRBV5-1 with TRBJ2-2, with D maybe TRBD2 (5 bases). This CDR3 has 15 amino acids. From germline, CDR1 is SGHRS and CDR2 YFSETQ.

CDR3 sequence (DNA): TGTGCCAGCAGTGACTCGGAGGCCGGGGAGCTGTTTTTT. Translating it yields CASSDSEAGELFF. The chain has TRBV6-4 and TRBJ2-2; D is perhaps TRBD2 (5 bases). This CDR3 is built from 13 residues. Germline V gene sequence: CDR1 MRHNA, CDR2 SNTAGT. The V end lost 0 bases, the J end lost 6 bases, and 5 bases lay between the germline ends.

The chain carries TRBV5-1 and TRBJ2-1; 13 bases fit TRBD2. Germline values: CDR1 SGHRS, CDR2 YFSETQ. V was pared by 7 bases and J by 5 bases, with 6 bases of the junction left unmatched. This CDR3 has 15 amino acids. The CDR3 spells CASQMGLAGNNEQFF. The CDR3 DNA reads TGCGCCAGCCAAATGGGACTAGCGGGAAACAATGAGCAGTTCTTC.

The chain has TRBV19 and TRBJ2-7, with 7 bases identical to TRBD2. The CDR3 length is 15 residues. CDR1 is LNHDA, CDR2 SQIVND, per germline (reference sequence). Trimming cost V 5 bases and J 2 bases; bases outside gene matches: 9. DNA of the CDR3: TGTGCCAGTAGTCCCGGGGGGTGGGAAACCTACGAGCAGTACTTC. Translation gives CASSPGGWETYEQYF.

The chain recombines TRBV19 with TRBJ2-2; 8 positions match TRBD2. Trimming at V came to 7 bases and at J to 4 bases, leaving 8 bases not matched to a gene. Per germline, CDR1 LNHDA and CDR2 SQIVND (reference sequence). The CDR3 spans 15 residues. CDR3 sequence (DNA): TGTGCCAGTACCCAACCGGGACTAGTCACCGGGGAGCTGTTTTTT. Its protein is CASTQPGLVTGELFF. Supplemented by reference TRBV19 and TRBJ2-2, the full variable domain reads DGGITQSPKYLFRKEGQNVTLSCEQNLNHDAMYWYRQDPGQGLRLIYYSQIVNDFQKGDIAEGYSVSREKKESFPLTVTSAQKNPTAFYLCASTQPGLVTGELFFGEGSRLTVL.

The J gene is TRBJ1-5, the V gene TRBV13; no clear D gene. The CDR3 contains 16 residues. Looked up from germline, CDR1 is PRHDT and CDR2 is FYEKMQ (reference sequence). V was shortened by 0 bases and J by 5 bases, with 14 bases between the two germline ends. The chain's CDR3 is CASSLGRITADQPQHF. CDR3 nucleotide sequence: TGTGCCAGCAGCTTAGGGCGGATCACCGCCGATCAGCCCCAGCATTTT.

The genes are TRBV5-5 and TRBJ1-2; 10 bases fit TRBD1. Losses at the gene ends were 5 bases for V and 3 bases for J; bases not matched to a gene: 16. Germline lookup yields CDR1 SGHKS and CDR2 YYEKEE (reference sequence). The CDR3 has 18 amino acids. The CDR3 spells CASRHTTGGELVDYGYTF. Here the CDR3 DNA reads TGTGCCAGCAGACACACGACAGGGGGCGAACTTGTTGACTATGGCTACACCTTC. Based on the CDR3 plus reference TRBV5-5 and TRBJ1-2, the full variable domain is DAGVTQSPTHLIKTRGQQVTLRCSPISGHKSVSWYQQVLGQGPQFIFQYYEKEERGRGNFPDRFSARQFPNYSSELNVNALLLGDSALYLCASRHTTGGELVDYGYTFGSGTRLTVV.

V and J are TRBV7-2 and TRBJ2-1, with 10 nucleotides matching TRBD2. V dropped 1 base and J dropped 4; count of bases not matched to a gene: 7. The CDR3 runs 17 residues. Germline-derived CDR1 and CDR2 are SGHTA and FQGNSA. Here the CDR3 DNA reads TGTGCCAGCAGCTTAGTCAGGCTAGCGGGAGCATACAATGAGCAGTTCTTC. It is translated as CASSLVRLAGAYNEQFF.

This chain links TRBV19 with TRBJ1-1; D is possibly TRBD1 (5 bases). The germline V and J ends were trimmed by 7 bases and 1 base, with 19 bases remaining between them. The CDR3 sequence is 16 residues long. Germline V gives CDR1 LNHDA, CDR2 SQIVND (reference sequence). CDR3 residues: CASNSPPGLRNTEAFF. The CDR3 DNA reads as TGTGCCAGTAATTCACCCCCGGGACTCAGGAACACTGAAGCTTTCTTT.

J is TRBJ1-6 and V is TRBV11-3; TRBD1 aligns across 8 bases. V shed 5 bases and J 4 bases; nucleotides not matched to a gene: 4. CDR3 length: 15 residues. Germline-derived CDR1 and CDR2 are SGHNT and YENEEA. CDR3 sequence (DNA): TGTGCCAGCAGCGCGGGACAGGTGTATAATTCACCCCTCCACTTT. Its protein product is CASSAGQVYNSPLHF.

The chain has TRBV5-1 and TRBJ2-1; weak D call: TRBD2 (5 bases). Germline CDR1 reads SGHRS; CDR2 reads YFSETQ. The V gene lost 0 bases and the J gene lost 1 base, with 8 bases spanning the gap. The CDR3 runs to 15 residues. CDR3 in amino acids: CASSLGTPSYNEQFF. CDR3 DNA: TGCGCCAGCAGCTTGGGGACTCCTTCCTACAATGAGCAGTTCTTC.

The chain recombines TRBV7-2 with TRBJ2-3; TRBD1 might be the D (6 bases). The CDR3 has 14 residues. Between the trimmed V and J ends, which lost 3 bases and 1 base, there was a span of 8 bases. CDR1 is SGHTA and CDR2 is FQGNSA in the germline V gene. CDR3 amino acids: CASSLGAGTDTQYF. The CDR3 DNA reads as TGTGCCAGCAGCTTGGGGGCTGGCACAGATACGCAGTATTTT.

The chain is built from TRBV6-5 and TRBJ1-2; D call uncertain. V was pared by 0 bases and J by 5 bases, with 10 bases between. CDR1 is MNHEY and CDR2 is SVGAGI in the germline V gene. This CDR3 region has 14 residues. Written as DNA, the CDR3 is TGTGCCAGCAGTTACTCCTCACGGGGTTATGGCTACACCTTC. This gives the protein CASSYSSRGYGYTF.

The chain carries TRBV11-3 and TRBJ2-7; 12 bases match TRBD2. The CDR3 consists of 15 residues. The germline gives CDR1 SGHNT, CDR2 YENEEA. The J segment lost 2 bases and the V segment lost 5 bases, leaving 4 bases of the junction unmatched. The CDR3 region has the DNA TGTGCCAGCAGCCGCCGGACTAGCGGGACCTACGAGCAGTACTTC. Translated, it gives CASSRRTSGTYEQYF.

V is TRBV9 and J is TRBJ2-5; 8 nucleotides agree with TRBD2. CDR1 and CDR2 from the germline V gene are SGDLS and YYNGEE. The trim removed 0 bases at V and 5 bases at J, leaving 6 bases unmatched. CDR3 length: 15 amino acids. The CDR3 DNA reads TGTGCCAGCAGCGTAGGCGGGGGGCAATCGGAGACCCAGTACTTC. This translates into CASSVGGGQSETQYF.

This chain links TRBV6-5 with TRBJ2-1; 7 bases are shared with TRBD2. Germline-derived CDR1 and CDR2 are MNHEY and SVGAGI. The CDR3 totals 15 residues. V dropped 8 bases and J dropped 2; count of bases not matched to a gene: 9. The CDR3 DNA reads as TGTGCCAGCTCCCTCGCGGGAGAGCCCTACAATGAGCAGTTCTTC. Protein sequence: CASSLAGEPYNEQFF.

This clone showed up just a few times. The chain recombines TRBV28 with TRBJ2-7, with TRBD1 matching 10 bases. The CDR3 consists of 14 residues. Germline trimming cut 8 bases from V and 5 bases from J; bases unmatched to any gene: 9. Germline V gene data show CDR1 as MDHEN and CDR2 as SYDVKM. The CDR3 coding sequence is TGTGCCAGCGGGGGGGGACAGGGGTTACACGAGCAGTACTTC. Encoded protein: CASGGGQGLHEQYF.

The chain has TRBV11-1 and TRBJ2-1, with TRBD2 matching 8 bases. The CDR3 totals 16 residues. The V gene end was trimmed by 5 bases and the J gene end by 4 bases; junction bases not matched to a gene: 10. Germline CDR1 reads SGHAT; CDR2 reads FQDESV (reference sequence). The CDR3 here is CASSRPRTSKYNEQFF. The CDR3 coding sequence is TGTGCCAGCAGCCGACCGAGGACTAGCAAGTACAATGAGCAGTTCTTC.

This chain connects TRBV2 to TRBJ1-4; D gene uncertain. V was trimmed by 2 bases and J by 8 bases, leaving 9 bases between them. The germline V gene has CDR1 SNHLY and CDR2 FYNNEI. This CDR3 spans 13 amino acids. The CDR3 DNA sequence: TGTGCCAGCAGTGAATTAGCCCCAGAAAAACTGTTTTTT. This codes for CASSELAPEKLFF.

The chain couples TRBV7-9 to TRBJ2-3; 12 bases agree with TRBD2. Germline V gene lookup returns CDR1 SEHNR and CDR2 FQNEAQ (reference sequence). CDR3 length equals 16 residues. V lost 4 bases, J lost 3 bases, and 5 bases stayed unmatched. In nucleotides, the CDR3 is TGTGCCAGCAGCTACCCGACTAGCGGGAGTACAGATACGCAGTATTTT. Residues: CASSYPTSGSTDTQYF. The entire variable domain, with the rest obtained from reference TRBV7-9 and TRBJ2-3, is as follows: DTGVSQNPRHKITKRGQNVTFRCDPISEHNRLYWYRQTLGQGPEFLTYFQNEAQLEKSRLLSDRFSAERPKGSFSTLEIQRTEQGDSAMYLCASSYPTSGSTDTQYFGPGTRLTVL.

V is TRBV27 and J is TRBJ2-7; TRBD2 might be the D (6 bases). The CDR3 runs to 15 residues. Germline lookup yields CDR1 MNHEY and CDR2 SMNVEV (reference sequence). V lost 0 bases and J 3 bases, leaving 12 bases between the germline ends. The CDR3 DNA follows: TGTGCCAGCAGTTTATCCACACAAGCGGGCTACGAGCAGTACTTC. It translates to CASSLSTQAGYEQYF.

The rearrangement joins TRBV6-4 to TRBJ2-3, with a tentative D call TRBD2 (6 bases). The germline CDR1 and CDR2 sequences are MRHNA and SNTAGT. Trimming took off 3 bases at V and 1 base at J, with 8 bases between the two ends. The CDR3 consists of 14 residues. The CDR3 reads CASSDIAGTDTQYF. The CDR3 nucleotides read TGTGCCAGCAGTGATATAGCGGGCACAGATACGCAGTATTTT.

This clone was observed once. This sequence joins TRBV4-1 and TRBJ2-7; 10 bases fit TRBD1. This CDR3 has 16 residues. Germline V gene sequence: CDR1 MGHRA, CDR2 YSYEKL. V lost 0 bases, J lost 6 bases, and 8 bases stayed unmatched. CDR3 coding DNA: TGCGCCAGCAGCCAAGAGTTTGGACAGGGGGTCCCCGAGCAGTACTTC. Its translation is CASSQEFGQGVPEQYF.

This clone occurred once. The chain links TRBV5-4 to TRBJ2-5; tentatively, D is TRBD2 (6 bases). Trimming stripped 4 bases from V and 4 bases from J, with 20 bases between. CDR3 length equals 16 residues. Germline CDR1 and CDR2: SGHNT and YYREEE (reference sequence). CDR3 DNA: TGTGCCAGCAGCCAGGAGGGACTTCTAAGGGCAGAGACCCAGTACTTC. Translating it yields CASSQEGLLRAETQYF.